This is a list of T cell receptor beta chains from one sample in a study of blood T cell repertoires in COVID-19. TCRdb's table, derived via immunoSEQ multiplex PCR, lists solely in-frame clones and lacks some. The sample has 150,000 to 200,000 clones; roughly 84% are singletons. Sequences were obtained from PBMCs or T cells enriched from blood (not recorded which). All receptors derive from a woman aged 25 to 39 who had been exposed to COVID-19. CDR3s include the opening cysteine and the closing phenylalanine or tryptophan. The order of the fields is CDR3 DNA, CDR3 protein, D gene, V gene, J gene, clone size. A D gene is named only where the DNA matches it firmly. A clone size is listed for some rows: how often the clone was seen (once, few, many), or a class if it is expanded.

CDR3 DNA: TGCGCCAGCAGCCAAGGATTAGTACAGAACAATGAGCAGTTCTTC
CDR3 protein: CASSQGLVQNNEQFF
D gene: .
V gene: TRBV4-3
J gene: TRBJ2-1
clone size: .

CDR3 DNA: TGTGCCTGGAGGGGCAGCGGGGGGGCCTTCGGGGAGCTGTTTTTT
CDR3 protein: CAWRGSGGAFGELFF
D gene: TRBD2
V gene: TRBV30
J gene: TRBJ2-2
clone size: .

CDR3 DNA: TGTGCCAGCAGTTTAGGGGTGGGGAGAGAAGCTTTCTTT
CDR3 protein: CASSLGVGREAFF
D gene: .
V gene: TRBV27
J gene: TRBJ1-1
clone size: .

CDR3 DNA: TGTGCCAGTACCGAAGGGACTGGGTGGAAACTGTTTTTT
CDR3 protein: CASTEGTGWKLFF
D gene: .
V gene: TRBV19
J gene: TRBJ1-4
clone size: once

CDR3 DNA: TGCGCCAGCAGCCATACCCGGGAGGGGGGGAACTCTGGAAACACCATATATTTT
CDR3 protein: CASSHTREGGNSGNTIYF
D gene: .
V gene: TRBV4-3
J gene: TRBJ1-3
clone size: .

CDR3 DNA: TGTGCCAGCACCCTAGGGGCGGGGGGGTTCCAAGAGACCCAGTACTTC
CDR3 protein: CASTLGAGGFQETQYF
D gene: TRBD2
V gene: TRBV7-8
J gene: TRBJ2-5
clone size: .

CDR3 DNA: TGTGCCAGCAGCCCGGGACAGGGAGCATCCTACAATGAGCAGTTCTTC
CDR3 protein: CASSPGQGASYNEQFF
D gene: TRBD1
V gene: TRBV11-3
J gene: TRBJ2-1
clone size: .

CDR3 DNA: TGTGCCACCAGGCAGTGGGGGGACAGCTATGGCTACACCTTC
CDR3 protein: CATRQWGDSYGYTF
D gene: TRBD1
V gene: TRBV19
J gene: TRBJ1-2
clone size: .

CDR3 DNA: TGTGCCAGCGAAGGCGGGGGTTATAATTCACCCCTCCACTTT
CDR3 protein: CASEGGGYNSPLHF
D gene: .
V gene: TRBV5-5
J gene: TRBJ1-6
clone size: .

CDR3 DNA: TGTGCCAGCAGATATCGCGCAGAAAAACTGTTTTTT
CDR3 protein: CASRYRAEKLFF
D gene: .
V gene: TRBV11-2
J gene: TRBJ1-4
clone size: .

CDR3 DNA: TGTGCCAGCTCACCCCCGACTAGCGGGGGGGCAGATACGCAGTATTTT
CDR3 protein: CASSPPTSGGADTQYF
D gene: TRBD2
V gene: TRBV18
J gene: TRBJ2-3
clone size: .

CDR3 DNA: TGTGCCAGCAGTTACGCCGACAGCGGGGAGCTGTTTTTT
CDR3 protein: CASSYADSGELFF
D gene: .
V gene: TRBV6-5
J gene: TRBJ2-2
clone size: .

CDR3 DNA: TGCGCCAGCAGCCAAGGGGAGGGTGGTAAGCCCCGGGAGACCCAGTACTTC
CDR3 protein: CASSQGEGGKPRETQYF
D gene: TRBD2
V gene: TRBV4-1
J gene: TRBJ2-5
clone size: .

CDR3 DNA: TGTGCCAGCAGCGGTAGGGGACAGAACTATGGCTACACCTTC
CDR3 protein: CASSGRGQNYGYTF
D gene: TRBD1
V gene: TRBV5-6
J gene: TRBJ1-2
clone size: .

CDR3 DNA: TGTGCCAGCCTGACTGGGGCCCCTAACTATGGCTACACCTTC
CDR3 protein: CASLTGAPNYGYTF
D gene: .
V gene: TRBV6-6
J gene: TRBJ1-2
clone size: .

CDR3 DNA: TGTGCCAGTATTGGGACAGAGAAAATCTATGGCTACACCTTC
CDR3 protein: CASIGTEKIYGYTF
D gene: TRBD1
V gene: TRBV19
J gene: TRBJ1-2
clone size: few

CDR3 DNA: TGTGCCAGCAGCGAGACAAGGTGGGAGACCCAGTACTTC
CDR3 protein: CASSETRWETQYF
D gene: .
V gene: TRBV7-9
J gene: TRBJ2-5
clone size: .

CDR3 DNA: TGTGCCAGCAGCCCAAATCCTTATATAGCAACTAATGAAAAACTGTTTTTT
CDR3 protein: CASSPNPYIATNEKLFF
D gene: .
V gene: TRBV7-2
J gene: TRBJ1-4
clone size: .

CDR3 DNA: TGTGCCAGCAGAGAGGGACAGTCGGCCTATGGCTACACCTTC
CDR3 protein: CASREGQSAYGYTF
D gene: TRBD1
V gene: TRBV6-5
J gene: TRBJ1-2
clone size: .

CDR3 DNA: TGTGCCCATAGGCGGTGCGGGGGGGCCACAGATACGCAGTATTTT
CDR3 protein: CAHRRCGGATDTQYF
D gene: TRBD2
V gene: TRBV30
J gene: TRBJ2-3
clone size: .

CDR3 DNA: TGTGCCAGCAGCATGCAGGGCTACACAGATACGCAGTATTTT
CDR3 protein: CASSMQGYTDTQYF
D gene: .
V gene: TRBV7-2
J gene: TRBJ2-3
clone size: .

CDR3 DNA: TGTGCCACCAGTGAGAGCAAGCAGGGTGGGACCCAGTACTTC
CDR3 protein: CATSESKQGGTQYF
D gene: .
V gene: TRBV24-1
J gene: TRBJ2-5
clone size: .

CDR3 DNA: TGTGCCAGCAGTGAAGTAGCCAGCACTGAAGCTTTCTTT
CDR3 protein: CASSEVASTEAFF
D gene: .
V gene: TRBV6-1
J gene: TRBJ1-1
clone size: .

CDR3 DNA: TGTGCCAGCTCAATATCAGGCAATGAGCAGTTCTTC
CDR3 protein: CASSISGNEQFF
D gene: .
V gene: TRBV18
J gene: TRBJ2-1
clone size: once

CDR3 DNA: TGTGCCAGCAGCTTACAGGGGGCCTGGGACTATGGCTACACCTTC
CDR3 protein: CASSLQGAWDYGYTF
D gene: TRBD1
V gene: TRBV5-6
J gene: TRBJ1-2
clone size: .

CDR3 DNA: TGTGCCAGCAGTCGGACTAGCGGGGACACAGATACGCAGTATTTT
CDR3 protein: CASSRTSGDTDTQYF
D gene: TRBD2
V gene: TRBV3-1/TRBV3-2
J gene: TRBJ2-3
clone size: once

CDR3 DNA: TGTGCCAGCAGCCCTCTTTCGGGGTCGGATACGCAGTATTTT
CDR3 protein: CASSPLSGSDTQYF
D gene: .
V gene: TRBV3-1/TRBV3-2
J gene: TRBJ2-3
clone size: .

CDR3 DNA: TGTGCCAGCAGCTCAAACAGGGGAGGCACTGAAGCTTTCTTT
CDR3 protein: CASSSNRGGTEAFF
D gene: TRBD1
V gene: TRBV7-9
J gene: TRBJ1-1
clone size: .

CDR3 DNA: TGTGCCAGCAGCTTAGAGGGGAATAGCAATCAGCCCCAGCATTTT
CDR3 protein: CASSLEGNSNQPQHF
D gene: .
V gene: TRBV7-2
J gene: TRBJ1-5
clone size: .

CDR3 DNA: TGTGCCAGCTCACCACCGAGGGGGACACCGAACACTGAAGCTTTCTTT
CDR3 protein: CASSPPRGTPNTEAFF
D gene: .
V gene: TRBV18
J gene: TRBJ1-1
clone size: once

CDR3 DNA: TGTGCCAGCAGCACGGGACAGGGGGCAGGACAGCCCCAGCATTTT
CDR3 protein: CASSTGQGAGQPQHF
D gene: TRBD1
V gene: TRBV9
J gene: TRBJ1-5
clone size: once

CDR3 DNA: TGTGCCAGCAGCCCCCAGGGGGCGGCCAACTATGGCTACACCTTC
CDR3 protein: CASSPQGAANYGYTF
D gene: TRBD1
V gene: TRBV11-2
J gene: TRBJ1-2
clone size: once

CDR3 DNA: TGTGCCAGCAGCCACTTGGACAGCTCTGAAGCTTTCTTT
CDR3 protein: CASSHLDSSEAFF
D gene: .
V gene: TRBV3-1/TRBV3-2
J gene: TRBJ1-1
clone size: .

CDR3 DNA: TGTGCCAGCAGCCAAGAGCGGAGACAGGGCAAGACTGAAGCTTTCTTT
CDR3 protein: CASSQERRQGKTEAFF
D gene: TRBD1
V gene: TRBV3-1/TRBV3-2
J gene: TRBJ1-1
clone size: .

CDR3 DNA: TGTGCCAGCAGCTTGGTGAGGGCCGGTATGAACACTGAAGCTTTCTTT
CDR3 protein: CASSLVRAGMNTEAFF
D gene: .
V gene: TRBV5-4
J gene: TRBJ1-1
clone size: once

CDR3 DNA: TGCGCCAGCAGCTTGGTCAAAGCCACAGATACGCAGTATTTT
CDR3 protein: CASSLVKATDTQYF
D gene: .
V gene: TRBV5-1
J gene: TRBJ2-3
clone size: .

CDR3 DNA: TGCGCCAGCAGCCACCTTAGGTCCCTAGTTGGCAATGAGCAGTTCTTC
CDR3 protein: CASSHLRSLVGNEQFF
D gene: .
V gene: TRBV5-1
J gene: TRBJ2-1
clone size: .

CDR3 DNA: TGCGCCAGCAGCTTGGTTATTACAGGGTTCCAGCTAGGCTATGGCTACACCTTC
CDR3 protein: CASSLVITGFQLGYGYTF
D gene: .
V gene: TRBV5-1
J gene: TRBJ1-2
clone size: .

CDR3 DNA: TGTGCCAGCAGCCCCGTGGGGGCGCCGAACACTGAAGCTTTCTTT
CDR3 protein: CASSPVGAPNTEAFF
D gene: .
V gene: TRBV5-6
J gene: TRBJ1-1
clone size: .

CDR3 DNA: TGTGCCAGCAGCTACCCCGGACAGTCTAACTATGGCTACACCTTC
CDR3 protein: CASSYPGQSNYGYTF
D gene: .
V gene: TRBV7-9
J gene: TRBJ1-2
clone size: .

CDR3 DNA: TGTGCCAGTAGTATGCGTCCGGGGGAGGCTAATCAGCCCCAGCATTTT
CDR3 protein: CASSMRPGEANQPQHF
D gene: .
V gene: TRBV19
J gene: TRBJ1-5
clone size: .

CDR3 DNA: TGTGCCAGCAGCTTAGCCGGGGGGTGGAGCAATCAGCCCCAGCATTTT
CDR3 protein: CASSLAGGWSNQPQHF
D gene: .
V gene: TRBV7-2
J gene: TRBJ1-5
clone size: .

CDR3 DNA: TGTGCCAGCAGTTACTCACGGCGGGGGCGATACGAGCAGTACTTC
CDR3 protein: CASSYSRRGRYEQYF
D gene: .
V gene: TRBV6-5
J gene: TRBJ2-7
clone size: once